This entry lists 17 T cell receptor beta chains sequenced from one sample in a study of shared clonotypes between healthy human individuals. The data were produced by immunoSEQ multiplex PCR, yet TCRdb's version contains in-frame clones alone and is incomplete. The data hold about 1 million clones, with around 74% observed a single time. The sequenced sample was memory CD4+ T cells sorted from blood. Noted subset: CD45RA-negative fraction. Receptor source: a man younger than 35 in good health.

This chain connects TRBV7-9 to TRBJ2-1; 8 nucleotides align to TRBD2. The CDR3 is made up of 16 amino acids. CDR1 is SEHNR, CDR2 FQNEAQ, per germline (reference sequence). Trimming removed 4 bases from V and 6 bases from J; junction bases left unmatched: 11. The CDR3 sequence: CASSSTGTRSLNEQFF. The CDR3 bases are TGTGCCAGCAGCTCGACCGGGACTAGATCCCTCAATGAGCAGTTCTTC.

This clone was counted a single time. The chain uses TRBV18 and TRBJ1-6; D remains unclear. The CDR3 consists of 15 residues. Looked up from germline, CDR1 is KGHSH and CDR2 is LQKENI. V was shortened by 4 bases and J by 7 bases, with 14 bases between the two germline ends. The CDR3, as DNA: TGTGCCAGCTCACTGGAGCAAGGTCAAAATTCACCCCTCCACTTT. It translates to CASSLEQGQNSPLHF.

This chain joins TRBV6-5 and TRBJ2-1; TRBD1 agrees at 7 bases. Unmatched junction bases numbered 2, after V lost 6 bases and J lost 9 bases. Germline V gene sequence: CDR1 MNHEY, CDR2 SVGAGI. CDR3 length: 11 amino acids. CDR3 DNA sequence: TGTGCCAGCAGCAGGGGGACTGAGCAGTTCTTC. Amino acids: CASSRGTEQFF.

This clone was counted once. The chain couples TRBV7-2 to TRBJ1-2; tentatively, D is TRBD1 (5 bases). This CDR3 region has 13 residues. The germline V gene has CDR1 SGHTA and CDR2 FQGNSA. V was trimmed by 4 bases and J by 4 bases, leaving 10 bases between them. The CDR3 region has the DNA TGTGCCAGCAGCTCTAGGGGCAGCTATGGCTACACCTTC. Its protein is CASSSRGSYGYTF.

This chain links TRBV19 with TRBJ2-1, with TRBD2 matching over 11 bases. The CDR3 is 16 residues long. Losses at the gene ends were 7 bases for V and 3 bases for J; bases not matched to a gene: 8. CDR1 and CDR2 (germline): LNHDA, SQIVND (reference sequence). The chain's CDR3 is CASKSLAGGYYNEQFF. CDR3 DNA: TGTGCCAGTAAGTCCCTAGCGGGAGGATACTACAATGAGCAGTTCTTC. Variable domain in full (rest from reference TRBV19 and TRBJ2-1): DGGITQSPKYLFRKEGQNVTLSCEQNLNHDAMYWYRQDPGQGLRLIYYSQIVNDFQKGDIAEGYSVSREKKESFPLTVTSAQKNPTAFYLCASKSLAGGYYNEQFFGPGTRLTVL.

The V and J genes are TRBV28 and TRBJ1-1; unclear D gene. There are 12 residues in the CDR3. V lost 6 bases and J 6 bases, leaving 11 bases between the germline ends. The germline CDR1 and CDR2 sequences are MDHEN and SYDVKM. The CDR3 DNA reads TGTGCCAGCAGCCCCCAAGCGTCTGAAGCTTTCTTT. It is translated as CASSPQASEAFF.

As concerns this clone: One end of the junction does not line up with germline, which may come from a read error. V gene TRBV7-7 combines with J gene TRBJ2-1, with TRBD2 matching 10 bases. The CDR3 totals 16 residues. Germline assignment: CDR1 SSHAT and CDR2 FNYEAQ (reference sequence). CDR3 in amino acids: CASSLGSGRYHNEQFF. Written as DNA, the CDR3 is TGTGCTAGCAGCTTAGGTAGCGGGAGGTACCACAATGAGCAGTTCTTC.

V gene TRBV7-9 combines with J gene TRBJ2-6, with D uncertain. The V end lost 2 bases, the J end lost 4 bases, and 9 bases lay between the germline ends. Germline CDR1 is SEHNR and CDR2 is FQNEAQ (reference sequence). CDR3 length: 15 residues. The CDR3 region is CASSLMRLGANVLTF. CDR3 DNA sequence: TGTGCCAGCAGCTTAATGCGTCTCGGGGCCAACGTCCTGACTTTC.

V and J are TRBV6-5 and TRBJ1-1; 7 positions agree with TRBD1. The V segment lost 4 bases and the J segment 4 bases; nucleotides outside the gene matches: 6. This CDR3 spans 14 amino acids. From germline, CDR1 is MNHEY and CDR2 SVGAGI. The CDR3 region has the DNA TGTGCCAGCAGTTCACAGGGGACGATCACTGAAGCTTTCTTT. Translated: CASSSQGTITEAFF.

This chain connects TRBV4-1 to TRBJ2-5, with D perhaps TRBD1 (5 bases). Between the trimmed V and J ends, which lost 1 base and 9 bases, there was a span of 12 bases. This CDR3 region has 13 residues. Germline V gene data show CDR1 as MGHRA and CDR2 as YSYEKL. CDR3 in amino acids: CASSQGMGLAQYF. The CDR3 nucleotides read TGCGCCAGCAGCCAAGGGATGGGGCTGGCCCAGTACTTC.

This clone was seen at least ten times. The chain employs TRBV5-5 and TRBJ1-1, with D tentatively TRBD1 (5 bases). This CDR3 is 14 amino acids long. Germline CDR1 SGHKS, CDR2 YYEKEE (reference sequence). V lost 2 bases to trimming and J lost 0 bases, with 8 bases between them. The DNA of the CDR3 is TGTGCCAGCAGCTTTTCAGGGATGAACACTGAAGCTTTCTTT. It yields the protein CASSFSGMNTEAFF.

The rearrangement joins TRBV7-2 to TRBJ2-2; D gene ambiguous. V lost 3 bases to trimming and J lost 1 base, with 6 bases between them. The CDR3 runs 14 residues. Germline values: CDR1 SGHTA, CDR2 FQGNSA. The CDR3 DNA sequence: TGTGCCAGCAGCTTCCAGAGGAACACCGGGGAGCTGTTTTTT. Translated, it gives CASSFQRNTGELFF.

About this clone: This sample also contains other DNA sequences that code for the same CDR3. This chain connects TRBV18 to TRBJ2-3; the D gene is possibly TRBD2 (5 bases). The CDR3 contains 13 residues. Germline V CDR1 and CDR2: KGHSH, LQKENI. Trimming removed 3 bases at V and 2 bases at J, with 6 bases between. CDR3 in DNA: TGTGCCAGCTCACCCCGGGACACAGATACGCAGTATTTT. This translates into CASSPRDTDTQYF.

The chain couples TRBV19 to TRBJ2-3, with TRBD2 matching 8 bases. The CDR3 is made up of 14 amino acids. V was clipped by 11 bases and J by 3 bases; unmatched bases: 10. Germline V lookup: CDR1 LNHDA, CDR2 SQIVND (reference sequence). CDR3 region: CAAASGLRTDTQYF. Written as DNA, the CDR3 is TGTGCCGCGGCTAGCGGGCTGAGAACAGATACGCAGTATTTT.

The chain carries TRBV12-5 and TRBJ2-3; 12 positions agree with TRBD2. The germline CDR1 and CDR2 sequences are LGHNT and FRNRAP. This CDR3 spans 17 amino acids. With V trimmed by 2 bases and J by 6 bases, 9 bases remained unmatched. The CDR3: CASGLPLAGGVADTQYF. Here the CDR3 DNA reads TGTGCTAGTGGTTTGCCTCTAGCGGGAGGGGTAGCGGATACGCAGTATTTT.

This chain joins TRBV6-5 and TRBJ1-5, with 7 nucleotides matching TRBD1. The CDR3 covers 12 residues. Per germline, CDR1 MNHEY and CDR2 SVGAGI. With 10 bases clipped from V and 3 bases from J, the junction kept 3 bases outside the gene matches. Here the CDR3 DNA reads TGTGCCACTGGACAGGTCAATCAGCCCCAGCATTTT. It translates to CATGQVNQPQHF.

Here the CDR3 reads CASKGASRGTNYGYTF. CDR3 nucleotides: TGTGCCAGTAAAGGGGCCAGCAGGGGAACCAACTATGGCTACACCTTC. The chain couples TRBV19 to TRBJ1-2; perhaps TRBD1 as D (6 bases). CDR1 and CDR2 from the germline V gene are LNHDA and SQIVND (reference sequence). Trimming pared 7 bases from V and 2 bases from J, leaving 20 bases between. The CDR3 covers 16 residues.